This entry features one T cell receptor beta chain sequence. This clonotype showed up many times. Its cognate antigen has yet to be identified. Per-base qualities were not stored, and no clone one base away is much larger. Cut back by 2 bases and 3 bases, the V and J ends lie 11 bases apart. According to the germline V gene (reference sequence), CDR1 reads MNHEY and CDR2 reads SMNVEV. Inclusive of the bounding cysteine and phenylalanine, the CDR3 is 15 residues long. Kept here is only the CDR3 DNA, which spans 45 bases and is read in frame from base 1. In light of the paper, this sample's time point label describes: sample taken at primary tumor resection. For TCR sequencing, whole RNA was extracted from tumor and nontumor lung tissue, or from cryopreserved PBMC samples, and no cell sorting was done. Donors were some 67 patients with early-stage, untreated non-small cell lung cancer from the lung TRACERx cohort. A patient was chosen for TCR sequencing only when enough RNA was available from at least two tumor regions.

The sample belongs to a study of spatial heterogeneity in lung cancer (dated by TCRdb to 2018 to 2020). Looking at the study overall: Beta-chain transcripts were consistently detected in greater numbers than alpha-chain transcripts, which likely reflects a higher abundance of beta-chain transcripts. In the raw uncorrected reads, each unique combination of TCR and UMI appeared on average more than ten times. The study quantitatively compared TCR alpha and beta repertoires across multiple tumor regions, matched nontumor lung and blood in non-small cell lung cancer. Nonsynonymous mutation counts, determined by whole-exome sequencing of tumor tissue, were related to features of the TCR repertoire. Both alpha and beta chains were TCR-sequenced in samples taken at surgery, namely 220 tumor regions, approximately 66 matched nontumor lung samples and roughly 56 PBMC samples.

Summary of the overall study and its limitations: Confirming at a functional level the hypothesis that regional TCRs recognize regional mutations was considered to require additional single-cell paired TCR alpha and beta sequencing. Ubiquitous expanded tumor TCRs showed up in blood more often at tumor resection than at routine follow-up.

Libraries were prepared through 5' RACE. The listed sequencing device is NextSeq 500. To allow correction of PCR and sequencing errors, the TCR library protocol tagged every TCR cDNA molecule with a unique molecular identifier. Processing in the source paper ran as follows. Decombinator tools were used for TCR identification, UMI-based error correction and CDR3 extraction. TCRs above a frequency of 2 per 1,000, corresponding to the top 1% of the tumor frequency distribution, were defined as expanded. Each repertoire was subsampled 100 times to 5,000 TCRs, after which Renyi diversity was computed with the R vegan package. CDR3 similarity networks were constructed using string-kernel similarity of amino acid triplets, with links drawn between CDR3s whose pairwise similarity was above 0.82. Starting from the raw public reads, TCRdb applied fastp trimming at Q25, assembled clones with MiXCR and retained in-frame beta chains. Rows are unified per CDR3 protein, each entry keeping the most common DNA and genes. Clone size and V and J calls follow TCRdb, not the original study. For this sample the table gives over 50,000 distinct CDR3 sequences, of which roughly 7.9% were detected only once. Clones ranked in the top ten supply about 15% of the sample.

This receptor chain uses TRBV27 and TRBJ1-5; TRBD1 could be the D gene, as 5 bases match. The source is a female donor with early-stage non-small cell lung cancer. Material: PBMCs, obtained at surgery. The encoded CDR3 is CASSLAGGFNQPQHF. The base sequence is TGTGCCAGCAGTTTAGCTGGGGGGTTCAATCAGCCCCAGCATTTT.